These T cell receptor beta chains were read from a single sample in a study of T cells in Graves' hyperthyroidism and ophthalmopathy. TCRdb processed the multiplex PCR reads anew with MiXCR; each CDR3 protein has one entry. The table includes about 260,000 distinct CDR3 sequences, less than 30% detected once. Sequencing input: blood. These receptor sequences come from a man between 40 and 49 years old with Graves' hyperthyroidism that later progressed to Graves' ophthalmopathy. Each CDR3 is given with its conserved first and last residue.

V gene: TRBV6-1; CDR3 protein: CASRDFYEQYF
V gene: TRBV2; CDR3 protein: CASSGQGADTEAFF
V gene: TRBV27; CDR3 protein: CASSFDPNQPQHF
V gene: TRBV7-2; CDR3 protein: CASSLVGDSNQPQHF
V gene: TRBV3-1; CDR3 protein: CASSHGGRVYGYTF
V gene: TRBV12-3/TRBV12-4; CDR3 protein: CASSLARLQPQHF
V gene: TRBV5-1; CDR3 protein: CASSILAGGGTGELFF
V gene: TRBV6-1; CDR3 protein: CASSADGSGEQYF
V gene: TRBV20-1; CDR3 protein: CSAPGTVRETQYF
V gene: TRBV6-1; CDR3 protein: CASRRQGAGETQYF
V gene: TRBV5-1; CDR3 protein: CASTESPRRYTEAFF
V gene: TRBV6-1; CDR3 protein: CASGGRADQPQHF
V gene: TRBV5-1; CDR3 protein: CASSLGLAAANTGELFF
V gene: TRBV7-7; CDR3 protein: CASSLGGAQYF
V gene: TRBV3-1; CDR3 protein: CASSPPEVQETQYF
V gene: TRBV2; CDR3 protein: CASSAGTGVLYTEAFF
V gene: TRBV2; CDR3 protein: CASSAEDRAGGYTF
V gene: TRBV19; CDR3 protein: CASTPPVPRGTEAFF
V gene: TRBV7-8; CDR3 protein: CASSSTSYEQYF
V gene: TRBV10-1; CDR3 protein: CASSEIGDTGELFF
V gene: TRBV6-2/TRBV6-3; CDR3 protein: CASSPMIGQGGLMNTEAFF
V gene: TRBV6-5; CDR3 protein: CASSYSEDSPYGYTF
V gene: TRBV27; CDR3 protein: CASSLDRGGPQHF
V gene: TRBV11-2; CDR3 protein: CASSSPTSGGAAYEQYF
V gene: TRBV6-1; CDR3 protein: CASRRSGVNQPQHF
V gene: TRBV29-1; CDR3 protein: CSVEFGNTIYF
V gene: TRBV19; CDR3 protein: CATADRVWTEAFF
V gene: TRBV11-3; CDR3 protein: CASSFTEAGELFF
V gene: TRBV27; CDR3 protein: CASRNELDPYEQYF
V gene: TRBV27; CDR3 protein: CASSLGVAAYEQYF
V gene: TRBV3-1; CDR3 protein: CASSQVGREAFF
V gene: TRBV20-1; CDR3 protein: CSARETPSYEQYF
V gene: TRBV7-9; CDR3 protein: CASSSGTDNSPPHF
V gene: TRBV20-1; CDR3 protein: CSASRGPGETQYF
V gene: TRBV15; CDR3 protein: CATSRGGSSEKLFF
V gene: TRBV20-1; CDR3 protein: CSARGALGLAGGPETQYF
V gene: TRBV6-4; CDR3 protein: CASRTGTGGSNQPQHF
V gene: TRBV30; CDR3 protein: CAWGQGGTGERGHQPQHF
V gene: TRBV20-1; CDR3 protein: CSARDQGVAGLETQYF
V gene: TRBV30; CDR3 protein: CAWSVPGTSGRVYEQYF
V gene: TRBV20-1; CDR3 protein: CSASSGTANQPQHF
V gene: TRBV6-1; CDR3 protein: CASRDGTGDTGELFF
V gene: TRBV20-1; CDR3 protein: CSALGQGGTEAFF
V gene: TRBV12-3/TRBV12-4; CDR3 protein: CASSGPSSPPGELFF
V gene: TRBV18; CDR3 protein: CASSLPTAGAIYEQYF
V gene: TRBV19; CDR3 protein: CASSTQTSPASEAFF
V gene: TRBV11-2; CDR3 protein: CASGNSGETYNEQFF
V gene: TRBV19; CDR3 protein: CASTPGVSQALGQPQHF
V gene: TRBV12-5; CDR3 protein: CARGLSGGEAFF
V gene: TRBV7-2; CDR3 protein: CASSLNRALQETQYF
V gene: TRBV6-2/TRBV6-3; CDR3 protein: CASTLGLADYEQYF
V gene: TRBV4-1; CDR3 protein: CASSQITSGSSGQETQYF
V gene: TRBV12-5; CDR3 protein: CASGLSQFEAFF